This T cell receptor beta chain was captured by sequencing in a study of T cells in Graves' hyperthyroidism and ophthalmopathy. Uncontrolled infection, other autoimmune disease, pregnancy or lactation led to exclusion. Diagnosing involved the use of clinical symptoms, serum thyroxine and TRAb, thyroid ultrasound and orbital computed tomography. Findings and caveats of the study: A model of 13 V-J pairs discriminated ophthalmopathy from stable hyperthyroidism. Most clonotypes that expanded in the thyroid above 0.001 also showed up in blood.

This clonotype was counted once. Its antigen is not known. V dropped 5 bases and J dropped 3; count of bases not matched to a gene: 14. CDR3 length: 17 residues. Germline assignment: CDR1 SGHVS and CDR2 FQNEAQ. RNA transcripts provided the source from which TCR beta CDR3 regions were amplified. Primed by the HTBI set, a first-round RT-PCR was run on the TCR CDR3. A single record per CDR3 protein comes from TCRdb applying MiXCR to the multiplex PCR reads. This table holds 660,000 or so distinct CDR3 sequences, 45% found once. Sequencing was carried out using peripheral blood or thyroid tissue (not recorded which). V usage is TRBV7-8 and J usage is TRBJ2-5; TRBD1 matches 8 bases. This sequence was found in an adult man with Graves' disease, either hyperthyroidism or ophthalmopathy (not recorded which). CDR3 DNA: TGTGCCAGCAGCCCCTATAACAGGGGGGCACCGAAAGAGACCCAGTACTTC. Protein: CASSPYNRGAPKETQYF.